This T cell receptor beta chain came from a study of blood T cell repertoires in COVID-19. Study in general: Samples taken during acute and convalescent COVID-19 were collected in the United States, Italy and Spain.

Comment on this clone: One end of the junction fails to match germline, which may point to a read error.

CDR1 is SNHLY, CDR2 FYNNEI, per germline. CDR3 length: 13 amino acids. Generated by immunoSEQ multiplex PCR, the TCRdb table keeps only in-frame clones and is missing some. This sample yields about 74,000 clones, of which around 86% are seen a single time; approximately 28% belongs to the top ten. Source material: peripheral blood. This clonotype was obtained from a woman older than 75 with active or convalescent COVID-19. The genes are TRBV2 and TRBJ2-5; tentatively, D is TRBD2 (5 bases). This CDR3 is CASSGSIGETQYF. The DNA for the CDR3 is TGTGCCAGCAGTGGCAGTATCGGGGAGACCCAATACTTC.